This is a list of T cell receptor beta chains from one sample in a study of cytomegalovirus exposure and HLA in healthy donors. Assay used: immunoSEQ multiplex PCR; TCRdb lists only in-frame clones, some missing. The table includes roughly 170,000 clones, 75% to 85% detected once. The sample comprised PBMCs. Receptors originate from a man aged 25-45 years in good health and CMV-seropositive. Each CDR3 is given with its conserved first and last residue. The order of the fields is D gene, V gene, J gene, CDR3 length, clone size, CDR3 DNA, CDR3 protein. The D gene is left open where the match is weak. Rows give clone size only sometimes, using once, few, many, or a class for an expanded clone.

-	TRBV18	TRBJ1-1	14	-	TGTGCCAGCTCACCAACAGGAGATCCATCTGAAGCTTTCTTT	CASSPTGDPSEAFF
-	TRBV28	TRBJ2-2	15	-	TGTGCCAGCAGTTTACGGGGGAAGGGCACCGGGGAGCTGTTTTTT	CASSLRGKGTGELFF
-	TRBV23-1	TRBJ1-4	16	-	TGCGCCAGCAGTCATTCAAAACAGAGAGATAATGAAAAACTGTTTTTT	CASSHSKQRDNEKLFF
-	TRBV7-9	TRBJ2-7	14	-	TGTGCCAGCAGCTTACTTTCAGGAGGGTACGAGCAGTACTTC	CASSLLSGGYEQYF
-	TRBV5-1	TRBJ2-7	15	-	TGCGCCAGCAGCTTGGGAGGGAGGCCTTCCCACGAGCAGTACTTC	CASSLGGRPSHEQYF
-	TRBV19	TRBJ2-1	11	-	TGTGCCAGTAGTATTATGAATGAGCAGTTCTTC	CASSIMNEQFF
TRBD2	TRBV10-1	TRBJ2-1	17	few	TGCGCCAGCAGTGATCCAGGGGCTAGCGGGGGGTCCTATGAGCAGTTCTTC	CASSDPGASGGSYEQFF
TRBD1	TRBV6-5	TRBJ1-4	14	-	TGTGCCAGCAAAGCCGGGACAGGAAATGAAAAACTGTTTTTT	CASKAGTGNEKLFF
TRBD1	TRBV29-1	TRBJ1-1	14	-	TGCAGCGTTGAAGATCGGGACAGGGCCACTGAAGCTTTCTTT	CSVEDRDRATEAFF
TRBD2	TRBV4-1	TRBJ2-2	18	once	TGCGCCAGCAGCCAAGATAGGGGACTAGCGGGGGGGACCGGGGAGCTGTTTTTT	CASSQDRGLAGGTGELFF
-	TRBV7-2	TRBJ2-5	13	few	TGTGCCAGCAGCTTAGGGAGGTTTGAGACCCAGTACTTC	CASSLGRFETQYF
-	TRBV11-2	TRBJ2-3	17	-	TGTGCCAGCAGCTTAAAGTTACCGACTCATAGCACAGATACGCAGTATTTT	CASSLKLPTHSTDTQYF
TRBD1	TRBV30	TRBJ1-6	14	-	TGTGCCTGGAGTGCGGACAGGGGCAATTCACCCCTCCACTTT	CAWSADRGNSPLHF
-	TRBV27	TRBJ2-1	12	-	TGTGCCAGCAGTCCAAACAAAAATGAGCAGTTCTTC	CASSPNKNEQFF
-	TRBV5-1	TRBJ2-1	16	-	TGCGCCAGCAGCTCCCCCCTGGCCTTACGGGGCAATGAGCAGTTCTTC	CASSSPLALRGNEQFF
-	TRBV6-6	TRBJ1-3	14	-	TGTGCCAGCAGGATTAACAGGTCTGGAAACACCATATATTTT	CASRINRSGNTIYF
-	TRBV27	TRBJ1-4	14	once	TGTGCCAGCAGTTTATCGGCGGCTAATGAAAAACTGTTTTTT	CASSLSAANEKLFF
-	TRBV6-4	TRBJ1-5	13	-	TGTGCCAGCAGCCTACAGGAGAATCAGCCCCAGCATTTT	CASSLQENQPQHF
TRBD2	TRBV4-1	TRBJ2-7	14	once	TGCGCCAGCAGCCAAGTACTAGCGGCCTACGAGCAGTACTTC	CASSQVLAAYEQYF
TRBD1	TRBV7-2	TRBJ1-3	15	-	TGTGCCAGCAGCCCCGACAGGGGAGCTGGAAACACCATATATTTT	CASSPDRGAGNTIYF
-	TRBV6-5	TRBJ1-3	15	-	TGTGCCAGCAGTTACCAGAGAGGTTCTGGAAACACCATATATTTT	CASSYQRGSGNTIYF
TRBD1	TRBV2	TRBJ1-2	16	-	TGTGCCAGCAGTCTTACCGGGACAGGGGCTTACTATGGCTACACCTTC	CASSLTGTGAYYGYTF
TRBD2	TRBV7-8	TRBJ2-5	16	-	TGTGCCAGCAGCTTAGAGGCGGGGGGGCCCTGGGAGACCCAGTACTTC	CASSLEAGGPWETQYF
TRBD1	TRBV6-5	TRBJ2-7	15	-	TGTGCCAGCAGAGAGCAGGGGGTATCAGGCTACGAGCAGTACTTC	CASREQGVSGYEQYF
-	TRBV7-2	TRBJ1-3	12	-	TGTGCCAGCAGCCCACAGGGAAACACCATATATTTT	CASSPQGNTIYF
TRBD2	TRBV6-1	TRBJ2-7	16	-	TGTGCCAGCAGTGAAGAACTAGCGGGAGGCTCCTACGAGCAGTACTTC	CASSEELAGGSYEQYF
-	TRBV9	TRBJ1-6	12	-	TGTGCCAGCAGCGTAGCAAATTCACCCCTCCACTTT	CASSVANSPLHF
-	TRBV28	TRBJ1-2	13	-	TGTGCCAGCAGTTTAGACAGAGCCTATGGCTACACCTTC	CASSLDRAYGYTF